Shown below are 26 T cell receptor beta chains from a single sample sequenced in a study of blood T cell repertoires in COVID-19. Only in-frame clones appear in the TCRdb table, and some are missing; sequencing was by immunoSEQ multiplex PCR. The repertoire consists of about 270,000 clones, with 82% occurring once and the leading ten covering under 3.5%. Material: peripheral blood. These receptors originate from a woman younger than 35 with acute or convalescent COVID-19.

The chain links TRBV5-1 to TRBJ2-2; TRBD2 matches at 10 bases. CDR1 and CDR2 from the germline V gene are SGHRS and YFSETQ. V lost 0 bases, J lost 4 bases, and 3 bases stayed unmatched. The CDR3 is 16 amino acids. The chain's CDR3 is CASSLGGLARTGELFF. CDR3 in DNA: TGCGCCAGCAGCTTGGGGGGACTAGCGCGCACCGGGGAGCTGTTTTTT.

The sample holds one count of this clone. V and J are TRBV9 and TRBJ2-3; D gene uncertain. CDR1 is SGDLS and CDR2 is YYNGEE in the germline V gene. The CDR3 sequence is 13 residues long. Trimming left V 2 bases short and J 8 bases short, with 12 bases between. CDR3 nucleotide sequence: TGTGCCAGCAGCGTTTCTCTAGATAGTACGCAGTATTTT. As protein: CASSVSLDSTQYF.

The chain is built from TRBV5-4 and TRBJ1-2; D is unclear. Germline V gene data show CDR1 as SGHNT and CDR2 as YYREEE (reference sequence). The CDR3 spans 13 residues. V shed 0 bases and J shed 5 bases, with 8 bases lying between them. The CDR3 DNA is TGTGCCAGCAGCTTGGATCCAGATTATGGCTACACCTTC. This codes for CASSLDPDYGYTF.

To note about this clone: A junction boundary mismatches the germline segment, possibly from a read error. V is TRBV7-2 and J is TRBJ1-1, with 8 positions matching TRBD1. CDR1 SGHTA and CDR2 FQGNSA come from the germline V gene. The CDR3 has 13 amino acids. The CDR3 DNA reads TGTGCCAGCAACAGACAGGGGTACACCGAAGCTTTCTTT. Translation gives CASNRQGYTEAFF.

The gene calls are TRBV6-2 or TRBV6-3 and TRBJ1-5, with TRBD1 identical over 8 bases. This CDR3 comprises 18 residues. V lost 1 base, J lost 4 bases, and 12 bases stayed unmatched. Germline lookup yields CDR1 MNHEY and CDR2 SVGEGT. The CDR3 loop reads CASSYLAGGAKINQPQHF. CDR3 coding DNA: TGTGCCAGCAGTTACTTGGCAGGGGGCGCGAAAATAAATCAGCCCCAGCATTTT.

The chain uses TRBV5-6 and TRBJ1-2, with 7 bases lining up with TRBD1. V gave up 6 bases and J gave up 8 bases; unmatched junction bases: 13. There are 14 residues in the CDR3. Germline values: CDR1 SGHDT, CDR2 YYEEEE. CDR3 protein: CASKQQGRPRGYTF. CDR3 DNA sequence: TGTGCCAGCAAACAACAGGGGCGCCCTAGGGGCTACACCTTC.

This clone occurred once. The CDR3: CASSSQGIGLAGGYNEQFF. CDR3 sequence (DNA): TGTGCCAGTAGTTCCCAGGGTATAGGGCTAGCGGGCGGGTACAATGAGCAGTTCTTC. The genes are TRBV19 and TRBJ2-1, with 8 bases lining up with TRBD2. Per the germline V gene, CDR1 is LNHDA and CDR2 is SQIVND (reference sequence). This CDR3 is built from 19 residues. V shed 5 bases and J 4 bases; nucleotides not matched to a gene: 19. Variable domain in full (rest from reference TRBV19 and TRBJ2-1): DGGITQSPKYLFRKEGQNVTLSCEQNLNHDAMYWYRQDPGQGLRLIYYSQIVNDFQKGDIAEGYSVSREKKESFPLTVTSAQKNPTAFYLCASSSQGIGLAGGYNEQFFGPGTRLTVL.

The chain carries TRBV5-8 and TRBJ2-1; 14 positions match TRBD2. Germline values: CDR1 SGHTS, CDR2 YDEGEE. The CDR3 runs to 15 residues. Trimming removed 2 bases from V and 10 bases from J; junction bases left unmatched: 5. CDR3: CASSFGTSGSREQFF. The CDR3 DNA follows: TGTGCCAGCAGCTTCGGGACTAGCGGGAGTCGAGAGCAGTTCTTC.

This rearrangement joins TRBV28 to TRBJ2-7; no clear D. V was shortened by 2 bases and J by 1 base, with 9 bases between the two germline ends. Germline CDR1 MDHEN, CDR2 SYDVKM. CDR3 length: 14 amino acids. CDR3 protein: CASSLAEKSYEQYF. The CDR3, as DNA: TGTGCCAGCAGTTTAGCGGAGAAATCCTACGAGCAGTACTTC. Full variable domain (remainder filled in from reference TRBV28 and TRBJ2-7): DVKVTQSSRYLVKRTGEKVFLECVQDMDHENMFWYRQDPGLGLRLIYFSYDVKMKEKGDIPEGYSVSREKKERFSLILESASTNQTSMYLCASSLAEKSYEQYFGPGTRLTVT.

This clone has more than one count but fewer than ten. V gene TRBV4-3 combines with J gene TRBJ2-7, with 9 bases identical to TRBD2. Germline-derived CDR1 and CDR2 are LGHNA and YSLEER. The CDR3 runs 15 residues. Trimming cost V 4 bases and J 2 bases; bases outside gene matches: 6. DNA for the CDR3: TGCGCCAGCAGCCTTGGACTAGCGCAACCCTACGAGCAGTACTTC. Amino acid sequence: CASSLGLAQPYEQYF.

This clone was picked up a small number of times. The chain joins TRBV7-2 to TRBJ1-4; D gene uncertain. V lost 5 bases to trimming and J lost 4 bases, with 14 bases between them. Germline V CDR1 and CDR2: SGHTA, FQGNSA. This CDR3 is built from 15 residues. CDR3 sequence: CASSESGGGNEKLFF. The CDR3 region has the DNA TGTGCCAGCAGCGAATCAGGAGGCGGTAATGAAAAACTGTTTTTT.

On this clone itself: Different DNA sequences within this sample yield the same CDR3. This chain links TRBV5-6 with TRBJ1-1, with D possibly TRBD1 on 5 matching bases. Deletions cut 0 bases from V and 5 bases from J, with 11 bases between. This CDR3 is 14 amino acids long. CDR1 and CDR2 (germline): SGHDT, YYEEEE. CDR3 region: CASSLGSGWTEAFF. DNA of the CDR3: TGTGCCAGCAGCTTGGGCTCAGGGTGGACTGAAGCTTTCTTT.

This chain links TRBV19 with TRBJ1-6, with TRBD1 identical over 7 bases. CDR3 size: 15 residues. Per the germline V gene, CDR1 is LNHDA and CDR2 is SQIVND (reference sequence). The ends lost 5 bases at V and 10 bases at J; junction bases unmatched: 11. This CDR3 reads CASSSQQGRGSPLHF. Written as DNA, the CDR3 is TGTGCCAGTAGTTCCCAACAGGGGCGAGGCTCACCCCTCCACTTT.

This sequence joins TRBV3-1 (or the pseudogene TRBV3-2) and TRBJ2-3; 15 bases are shared with TRBD2. The CDR3 covers 18 residues. Germline lookup yields CDR1 LGHDT and CDR2 YNNKEL (reference sequence). V lost 7 bases and J lost 3; bases outside the gene matches: 11. The CDR3 spells CASIRTSGRAVLTDTQYF. Written as DNA, the CDR3 is TGTGCCAGCATCCGGACTAGCGGGAGGGCGGTTCTAACAGATACGCAGTATTTT.

The chain uses TRBV6-1 and TRBJ1-1; possible D gene TRBD1, 6 bases. The CDR3 covers 15 residues. V was clipped by 3 bases and J by 0 bases, with 11 bases between them. Per the germline V gene, CDR1 is MNHNS and CDR2 is SASEGT. CDR3 residues: CASSEGAIMNTEAFF. The DNA of the CDR3 is TGTGCCAGCAGTGAGGGGGCCATTATGAACACTGAAGCTTTCTTT.

This chain uses TRBV7-9 with TRBJ1-2; D is unclear. The V gene's germline CDR1 is SEHNR and CDR2 FQNEAQ (reference sequence). The CDR3 has 15 residues. Between the trimmed V and J ends, which lost 4 bases and 4 bases, there was a span of 16 bases. The DNA for the CDR3 is TGTGCCAGCAGCTCAACCCCCGTATCGGGCTATGGCTACACCTTC. It translates to CASSSTPVSGYGYTF.

This chain links TRBV7-8 with TRBJ1-1; possible D gene TRBD1, 6 bases. The V gene lost 1 base and the J gene lost 0 bases, with 9 bases spanning the gap. The germline V gene has CDR1 SGHVS and CDR2 FQNEAQ. The CDR3 spans 15 residues. The CDR3 is CASSLDGQLNTEAFF. In DNA, the CDR3 is TGTGCCAGCAGCTTAGATGGACAGTTGAACACTGAAGCTTTCTTT.

J is TRBJ2-1 and V is TRBV4-3; the match to TRBD1 covers 9 bases. Germline CDR1 is LGHNA and CDR2 is YSLEER. The CDR3 is 17 residues long. After removal of 0 bases from V and 5 bases from J, the junction contained 8 bases not matched to a gene. CDR3 protein: CASSQDPAGTGNNEQFF. DNA of the CDR3: TGCGCCAGCAGCCAAGATCCAGCGGGGACAGGGAACAATGAGCAGTTCTTC.

The gene calls are TRBV27 and TRBJ2-1, with no clear D. Germline loops: CDR1 MNHEY, CDR2 SMNVEV (reference sequence). Trimming removed 0 bases from V and 7 bases from J, with 7 bases in between. The length of the CDR3 is 13 residues. The CDR3 is CASSLSSRNEQFF. CDR3 DNA sequence: TGTGCCAGCAGTTTATCGTCGAGGAATGAGCAGTTCTTC.

This rearrangement joins TRBV9 to TRBJ1-2; TRBD1 agrees at 7 bases. V lost 0 bases to trimming and J lost 4 bases; unmatched junction nucleotides: 3. Germline V gives CDR1 SGDLS, CDR2 YYNGEE. This CDR3 is built from 14 residues. CDR3 sequence: CASSVGGGGYGYTF. Here the CDR3 DNA reads TGTGCCAGCAGCGTAGGAGGGGGCGGCTATGGCTACACCTTC.

The rearrangement links TRBV28 to TRBJ1-1; 11 positions agree with TRBD1. V was pared by 3 bases and J by 4 bases, with 7 bases of the junction left unmatched. Germline V gives CDR1 MDHEN, CDR2 SYDVKM. This CDR3 is built from 16 residues. CDR3 nucleotides: TGTGCCAGCAGTTTTGTCCCCGGGACAGGGGGCACTGAAGCTTTCTTT. This encodes CASSFVPGTGGTEAFF.

V gene TRBV28 combines with J gene TRBJ2-2; 8 bases line up with TRBD2. The CDR3 length is 15 residues. Germline lookup yields CDR1 MDHEN and CDR2 SYDVKM. V gave up 2 bases and J gave up 3 bases; unmatched junction bases: 2. The DNA of the CDR3 is TGTGCCAGCAGTTTAGGCGGGGGGTACACCGGGGAGCTGTTTTTT. Its protein is CASSLGGGYTGELFF.

The rearrangement uses TRBV5-6 and TRBJ2-7, with D maybe TRBD1 (6 bases). Per the germline V gene, CDR1 is SGHDT and CDR2 is YYEEEE. V was shortened by 4 bases and J by 0 bases, with 14 bases between the two germline ends. The CDR3 loop spans 15 amino acids. The CDR3 coding sequence is TGTGCCAGCAGCCCCGGGACACCGATCTCCTACGAGCAGTACTTC. It codes for CASSPGTPISYEQYF.

CDR3 DNA: TGTGCCAGCAGTTTTGGTTTTCGGTTCACAGATACGCAGTATTTT. This encodes CASSFGFRFTDTQYF. The rearrangement links TRBV28 to TRBJ2-3; D remains ambiguous. Germline V gene sequence: CDR1 MDHEN, CDR2 SYDVKM. V was clipped by 3 bases and J by 2 bases, with 12 bases between them. The CDR3 runs 15 residues.

The J gene is TRBJ2-7, the V gene TRBV19; TRBD2 aligns across 9 bases. V was pared by 5 bases and J by 6 bases, with 5 bases of the junction left unmatched. This CDR3 comprises 13 residues. The germline gives CDR1 LNHDA, CDR2 SQIVND (reference sequence). CDR3 sequence: CASSVGLASEQYF. The CDR3 DNA is TGTGCCAGTAGTGTGGGACTAGCCTCCGAGCAGTACTTC.

The rearrangement joins TRBV6-5 to TRBJ1-2, with 11 bases matching TRBD1. This CDR3 is built from 14 residues. The germline V gene encodes CDR1 MNHEY and CDR2 SVGAGI. V lost 4 bases and J lost 8; bases outside the gene matches: 6. In DNA form, the CDR3 reads TGTGCCAGCAGTTCCCAGGGACAGGGGGACGGCTACACCTTC. Protein: CASSSQGQGDGYTF.